The entry below describes one TCR beta chain. As yet, its antigen is unknown. This record comes from a study of human T cells and chemical hapten exposure. Study outcomes and limitations: It should be noted that donors had alopecia, so their immune response may differ from healthy people's. The study found expanded TCRs formed significantly more large CDR3 similarity clusters than controls.

Time point of the sample: pre-sensitization, week 0. Treatment noted: therapeutic diphenylcyclopropenone sensitization with weekly scalp DPC. V lost 6 bases, J lost 2 bases, and 8 bases stayed unmatched. Germline assignment: CDR1 SEHNR and CDR2 FQNEAQ (reference sequence). The CDR3 covers 15 residues. TCRdb ran MiXCR on the RACE reads and lists one entry per CDR3 protein. The profile shows roughly 100,000 distinct CDR3 sequences, roughly 10% of them singletons. The sequences come from whole blood, collected in connection with sensitization to the hapten diphenylcyclopropenone (DPC). The receptor was isolated from a woman aged 60-75 years with alopecia areata. Some clones in this sample may be carry-over from other donors' samples. This sequence joins TRBV7-9 and TRBJ2-7; 9 nucleotides line up with TRBD1. The CDR3 loop is CASSSRQGVTYEQYF. CDR3 sequence (DNA): TGTGCCAGCAGTTCCCGACAGGGGGTAACCTACGAGCAGTACTTC.